Detailed here is one T cell receptor beta chain. Germline V gene data show CDR1 as LNHDA and CDR2 as SQIVND (reference sequence). This CDR3 is built from 15 residues. Trimming shortened V by 3 bases and J by 3 bases, and 11 bases separated the two germline ends. In the original workflow: Amplification of reference gene primers provided the estimated nucleated cell counts. TCRdb's copy holds only in-frame clones and misses some; the assay was immunoSEQ multiplex PCR. V and J calls and clone size are copied from that table; D and trimming were computed from the DNA. This repertoire shows 200,000 to 300,000 clones, 70% to 90% found once; its top ten account for around 5.9%. This sample was included in a study of blood T cell repertoires in COVID-19. About the research overall: Both acute and convalescent COVID-19 samples were obtained from the United States, Italy and Spain. From T cells, B-cell-depleted T cells, or PBMCs came the material, which was cDNA or gDNA.

The gene calls are TRBV19 and TRBJ1-4, with a weak D call TRBD1 (6 bases). Sequences were obtained from peripheral blood. This clonotype originated in a man aged 55 to 70 with acute or convalescent COVID-19. The CDR3 reads CASSMTGPPNEKLFF. CDR3 DNA: TGTGCCAGTAGTATGACAGGCCCCCCTAATGAAAAACTGTTTTTT.